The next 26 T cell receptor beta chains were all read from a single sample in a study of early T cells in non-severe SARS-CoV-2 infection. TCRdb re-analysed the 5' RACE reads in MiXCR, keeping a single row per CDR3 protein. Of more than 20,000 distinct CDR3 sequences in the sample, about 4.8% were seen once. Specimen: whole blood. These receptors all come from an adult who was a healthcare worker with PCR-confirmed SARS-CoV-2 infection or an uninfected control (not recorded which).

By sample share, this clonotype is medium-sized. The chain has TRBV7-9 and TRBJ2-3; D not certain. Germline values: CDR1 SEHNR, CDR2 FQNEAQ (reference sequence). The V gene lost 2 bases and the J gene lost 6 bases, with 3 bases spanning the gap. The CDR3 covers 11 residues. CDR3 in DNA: TGTGCCAGCAGCTTAAGTGATACGCAGTATTTT. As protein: CASSLSDTQYF.

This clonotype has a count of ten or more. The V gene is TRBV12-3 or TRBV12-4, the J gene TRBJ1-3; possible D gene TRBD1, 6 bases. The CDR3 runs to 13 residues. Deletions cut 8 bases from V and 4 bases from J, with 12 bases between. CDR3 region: CASGGRVGNTIYF. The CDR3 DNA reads TGTGCCAGCGGGGGGCGAGTCGGAAACACCATATATTTT.

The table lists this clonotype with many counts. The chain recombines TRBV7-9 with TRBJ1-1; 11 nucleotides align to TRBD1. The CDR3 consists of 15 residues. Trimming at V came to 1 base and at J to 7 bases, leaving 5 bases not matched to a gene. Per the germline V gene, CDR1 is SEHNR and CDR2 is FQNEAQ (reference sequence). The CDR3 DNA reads TGTGCCAGCAGCTTAGTGGGACAGGGGGTTGGTGAAGCTTTCTTT. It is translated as CASSLVGQGVGEAFF.

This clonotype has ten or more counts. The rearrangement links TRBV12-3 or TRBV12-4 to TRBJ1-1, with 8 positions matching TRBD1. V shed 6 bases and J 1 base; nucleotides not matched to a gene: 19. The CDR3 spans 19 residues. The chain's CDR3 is CASREGQAGWGLSNTEAFF. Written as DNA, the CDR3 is TGTGCCAGCAGAGAGGGACAGGCTGGCTGGGGGTTATCGAACACTGAAGCTTTCTTT.

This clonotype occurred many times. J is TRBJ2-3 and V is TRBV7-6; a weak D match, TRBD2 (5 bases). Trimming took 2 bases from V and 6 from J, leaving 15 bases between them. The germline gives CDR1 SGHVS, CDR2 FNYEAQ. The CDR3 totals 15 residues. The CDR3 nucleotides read TGTGCCAGCAGCTTACTCGATAAGCCGGGGGATACGCAGTATTTT. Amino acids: CASSLLDKPGDTQYF.

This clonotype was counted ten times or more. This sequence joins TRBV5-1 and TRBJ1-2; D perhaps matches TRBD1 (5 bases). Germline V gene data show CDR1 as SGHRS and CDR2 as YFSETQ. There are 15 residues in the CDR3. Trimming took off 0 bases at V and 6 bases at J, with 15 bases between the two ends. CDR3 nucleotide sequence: TGCGCCAGCAGCTTGGACAGCCGCCAGGGTAATGGCTACACCTTC. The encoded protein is CASSLDSRQGNGYTF.

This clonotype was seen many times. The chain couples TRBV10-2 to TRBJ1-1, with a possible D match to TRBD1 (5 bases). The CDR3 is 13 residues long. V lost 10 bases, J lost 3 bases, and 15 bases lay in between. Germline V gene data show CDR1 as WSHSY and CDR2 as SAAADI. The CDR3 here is CATTRVSDTEAFF. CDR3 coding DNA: TGCGCCACAACCAGGGTTTCGGACACTGAAGCTTTCTTT.

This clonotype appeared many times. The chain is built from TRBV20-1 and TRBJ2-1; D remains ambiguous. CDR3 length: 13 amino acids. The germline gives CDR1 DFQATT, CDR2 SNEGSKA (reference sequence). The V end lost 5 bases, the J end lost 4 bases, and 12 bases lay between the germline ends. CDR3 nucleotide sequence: TGCAGTGCTGACATGGGCGATTACAATGAGCAGTTCTTC. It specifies CSADMGDYNEQFF.

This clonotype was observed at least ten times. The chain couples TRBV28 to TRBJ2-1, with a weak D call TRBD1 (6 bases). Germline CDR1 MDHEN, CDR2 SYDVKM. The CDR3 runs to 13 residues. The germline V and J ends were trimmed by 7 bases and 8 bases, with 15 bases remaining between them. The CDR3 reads CASTPGHRHEQFF. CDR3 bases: TGTGCCAGCACTCCGGGACACAGGCATGAGCAGTTCTTC. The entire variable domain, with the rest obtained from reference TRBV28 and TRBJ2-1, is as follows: DVKVTQSSRYLVKRTGEKVFLECVQDMDHENMFWYRQDPGLGLRLIYFSYDVKMKEKGDIPEGYSVSREKKERFSLILESASTNQTSMYLCASTPGHRHEQFFGPGTRLTVL.

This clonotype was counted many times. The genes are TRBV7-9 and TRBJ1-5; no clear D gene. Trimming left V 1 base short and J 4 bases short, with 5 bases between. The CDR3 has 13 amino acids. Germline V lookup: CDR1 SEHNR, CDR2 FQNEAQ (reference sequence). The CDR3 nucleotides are TGTGCCAGCAGCTTAGAGACAAATCAGCCCCAGCATTTT. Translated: CASSLETNQPQHF.

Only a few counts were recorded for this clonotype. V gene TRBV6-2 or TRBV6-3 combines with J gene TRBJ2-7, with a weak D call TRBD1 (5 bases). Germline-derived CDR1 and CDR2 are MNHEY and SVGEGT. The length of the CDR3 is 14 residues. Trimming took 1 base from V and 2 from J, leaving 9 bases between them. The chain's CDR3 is CASSYYTGPYEQYF. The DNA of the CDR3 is TGTGCCAGCAGTTACTACACAGGTCCCTACGAGCAGTACTTC.

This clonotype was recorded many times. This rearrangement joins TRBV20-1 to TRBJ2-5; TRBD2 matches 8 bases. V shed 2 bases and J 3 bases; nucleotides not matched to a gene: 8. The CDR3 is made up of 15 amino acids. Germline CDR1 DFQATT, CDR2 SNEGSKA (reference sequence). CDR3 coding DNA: TGCAGTGCTAGACGCTACGAGCGGGGGAAAGAGACCCAGTACTTC. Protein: CSARRYERGKETQYF.

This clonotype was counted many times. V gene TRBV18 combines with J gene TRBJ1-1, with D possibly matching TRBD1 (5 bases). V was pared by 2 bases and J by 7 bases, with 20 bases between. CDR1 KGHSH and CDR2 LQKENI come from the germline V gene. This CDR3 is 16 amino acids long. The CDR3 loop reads CASSPDTPGTTNEAFF. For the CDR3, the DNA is TGTGCCAGCTCACCAGATACCCCCGGGACTACAAATGAAGCTTTCTTT. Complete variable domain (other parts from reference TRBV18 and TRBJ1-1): NAGVMQNPRHLVRRRGQEARLRCSPMKGHSHVYWYRQLPEEGLKFMVYLQKENIIDESGMPKERFSAEFPKEGPSILRIQQVVRGDSAAYFCASSPDTPGTTNEAFFGQGTRLTVV.

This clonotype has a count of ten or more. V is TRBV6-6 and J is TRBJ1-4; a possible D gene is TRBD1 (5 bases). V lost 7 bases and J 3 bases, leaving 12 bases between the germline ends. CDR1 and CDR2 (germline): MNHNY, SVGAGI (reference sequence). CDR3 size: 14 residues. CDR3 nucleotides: TGTGCCAGCAACTTCGGGACGCCTAATGAAAAACTGTTTTTT. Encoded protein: CASNFGTPNEKLFF.

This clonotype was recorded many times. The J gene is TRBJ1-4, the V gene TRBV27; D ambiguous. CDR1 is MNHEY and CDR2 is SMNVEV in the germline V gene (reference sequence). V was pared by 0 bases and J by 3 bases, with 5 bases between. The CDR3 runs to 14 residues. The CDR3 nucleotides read TGTGCCAGCAGTTTATCAGGGCCTAATGAAAAACTGTTTTTT. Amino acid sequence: CASSLSGPNEKLFF.

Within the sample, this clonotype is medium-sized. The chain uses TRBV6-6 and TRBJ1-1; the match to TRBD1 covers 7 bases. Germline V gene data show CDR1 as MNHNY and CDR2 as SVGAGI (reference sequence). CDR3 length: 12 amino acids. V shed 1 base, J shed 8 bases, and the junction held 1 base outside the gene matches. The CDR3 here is CASSYLTGEAFF. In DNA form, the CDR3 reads TGTGCCAGCAGTTACTTGACAGGGGAAGCTTTCTTT.

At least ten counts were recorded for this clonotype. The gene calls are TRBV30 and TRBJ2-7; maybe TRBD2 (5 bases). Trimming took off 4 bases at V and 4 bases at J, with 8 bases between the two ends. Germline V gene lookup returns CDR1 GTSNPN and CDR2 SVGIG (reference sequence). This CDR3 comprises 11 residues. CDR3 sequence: CAWKSGYEQYF. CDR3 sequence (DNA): TGTGCCTGGAAATCGGGGTACGAGCAGTACTTC.

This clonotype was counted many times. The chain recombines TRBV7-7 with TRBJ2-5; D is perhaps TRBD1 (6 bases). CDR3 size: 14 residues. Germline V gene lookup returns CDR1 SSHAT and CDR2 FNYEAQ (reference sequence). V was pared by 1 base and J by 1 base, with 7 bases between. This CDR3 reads CASSLDRAQETQYF. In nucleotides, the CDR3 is TGTGCCAGCAGCTTAGACAGGGCCCAAGAGACCCAGTACTTC.

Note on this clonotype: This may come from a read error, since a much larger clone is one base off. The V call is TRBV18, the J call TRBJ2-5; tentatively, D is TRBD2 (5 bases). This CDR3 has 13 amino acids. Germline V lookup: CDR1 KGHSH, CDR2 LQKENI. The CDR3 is CVSSLGLGETQYF. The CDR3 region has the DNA TGTGTCAGCTCATTAGGACTGGGAGAGACCCAGTACTTC.

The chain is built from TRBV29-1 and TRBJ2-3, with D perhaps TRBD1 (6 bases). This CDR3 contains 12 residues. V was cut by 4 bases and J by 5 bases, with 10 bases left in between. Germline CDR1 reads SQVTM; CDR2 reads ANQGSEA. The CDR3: CSVVRGVDTQYF. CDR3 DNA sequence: TGCAGCGTTGTCAGGGGAGTAGATACGCAGTATTTT.

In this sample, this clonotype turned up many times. The CDR3 DNA is TGCAGCGTTGAGGGACACCGTAACTATGGCTACACCTTC. It translates to CSVEGHRNYGYTF. V is TRBV29-1 and J is TRBJ1-2; perhaps TRBD1 as D (6 bases). Germline values: CDR1 SQVTM, CDR2 ANQGSEA. V lost 3 bases and J lost 1, with 9 bases in between. The CDR3 covers 13 residues.

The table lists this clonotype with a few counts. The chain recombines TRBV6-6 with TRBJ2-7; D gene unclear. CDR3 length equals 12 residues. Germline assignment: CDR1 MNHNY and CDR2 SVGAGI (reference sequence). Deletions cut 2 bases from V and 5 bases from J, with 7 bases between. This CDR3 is CASSYPQDEQYF. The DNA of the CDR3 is TGTGCCAGCAGTTACCCCCAGGACGAGCAGTACTTC.

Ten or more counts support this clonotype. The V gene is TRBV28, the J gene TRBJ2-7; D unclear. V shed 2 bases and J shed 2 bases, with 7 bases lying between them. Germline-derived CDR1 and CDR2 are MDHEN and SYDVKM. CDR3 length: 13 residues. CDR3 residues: CASSLTVPYEQYF. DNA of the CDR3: TGTGCCAGCAGTTTAACAGTCCCCTACGAGCAGTACTTC.

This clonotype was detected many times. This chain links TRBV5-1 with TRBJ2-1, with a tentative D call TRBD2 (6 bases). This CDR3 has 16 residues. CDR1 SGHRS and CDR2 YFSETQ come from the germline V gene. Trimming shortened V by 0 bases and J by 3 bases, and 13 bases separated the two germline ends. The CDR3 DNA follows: TGCGCCAGCAGCTTGGGTTTGGCGGGGAACTACAATGAGCAGTTCTTC. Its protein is CASSLGLAGNYNEQFF.

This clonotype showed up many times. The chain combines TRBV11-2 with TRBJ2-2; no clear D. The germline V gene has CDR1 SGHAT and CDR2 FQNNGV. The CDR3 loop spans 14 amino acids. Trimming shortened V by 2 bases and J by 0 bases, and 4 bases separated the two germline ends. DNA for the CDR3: TGTGCCAGCAGCTTAAGTACGAACACCGGGGAGCTGTTTTTT. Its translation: CASSLSTNTGELFF.

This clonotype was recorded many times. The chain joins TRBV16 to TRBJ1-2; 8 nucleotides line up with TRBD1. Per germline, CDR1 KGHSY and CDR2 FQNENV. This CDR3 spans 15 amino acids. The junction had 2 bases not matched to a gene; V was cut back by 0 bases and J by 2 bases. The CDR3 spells CASSQSRTGNYGYTF. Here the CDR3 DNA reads TGTGCCAGCAGCCAATCGAGGACAGGGAACTATGGCTACACCTTC.